The rows below give T cell receptor beta chains drawn from one sample of a study of a mutant IDH1 vaccine in newly diagnosed glioma. TCRdb's table, derived via immunoSEQ multiplex PCR, lists solely in-frame clones and lacks some. In the table there are 90,000 to 100,000 clones, 89% of which are singletons. These receptors' antigens are unknown. The source material was PBMCs, sampled from a glioma patient whose treatment included an IDH1 peptide vaccine. Every receptor here comes from a woman in her fifties or sixties with glioma. The CDR3 runs from the conserved cysteine through the conserved F or W. The D gene is left open where the match is weak. A clone size is listed for some rows: how often the clone was seen (once, few, many), or a class if it is expanded.

CDR3 DNA: TGTGCCAGCAGCTTAGGGGGTAGGATAACCGGGGAGCTGTTTTTT; CDR3 protein: CASSLGGRITGELFF; J gene: TRBJ2-2; clone size: -; V gene: TRBV11-3; D gene: -
CDR3 DNA: TGCGCCAGCAGCGAAGGACAGTACTCTGGAAACACCATATATTTT; CDR3 protein: CASSEGQYSGNTIYF; J gene: TRBJ1-3; clone size: -; V gene: TRBV5-1; D gene: -
CDR3 DNA: TGTGCCAGCAGCGTAGCTATCGAGGGGGCGCTGGGCTATGGCTACACCTTC; CDR3 protein: CASSVAIEGALGYGYTF; J gene: TRBJ1-2; clone size: -; V gene: TRBV9; D gene: TRBD1
CDR3 DNA: TGTGCCAGCAGCTTGGCTCGAGCGGGAGTCCGGGAGCTGTTTTTT; CDR3 protein: CASSLARAGVRELFF; J gene: TRBJ2-2; clone size: -; V gene: TRBV7-9; D gene: TRBD2
CDR3 DNA: TGCGCCAGCACCAGGGACAGGGGTTCCGACTATGGCTACACCTTC; CDR3 protein: CASTRDRGSDYGYTF; J gene: TRBJ1-2; clone size: -; V gene: TRBV5-1; D gene: TRBD1
CDR3 DNA: TGTGCCAGTAGGGAGCGGAGGAGCTCCTACGAGCAGTACTTC; CDR3 protein: CASRERRSSYEQYF; J gene: TRBJ2-7; clone size: once; V gene: TRBV19; D gene: -
CDR3 DNA: TGTGCCAGCAGGGCTACCGACAGGGTGGGCAATCAGCCCCAGCATTTT; CDR3 protein: CASRATDRVGNQPQHF; J gene: TRBJ1-5; clone size: once; V gene: TRBV27; D gene: TRBD1
CDR3 DNA: TGTGCCAGCAGCGCAGAGATCGAAGGGTATAATTCACCCCTCCACTTT; CDR3 protein: CASSAEIEGYNSPLHF; J gene: TRBJ1-6; clone size: -; V gene: TRBV9; D gene: -
CDR3 DNA: TGTGCCAGCAGCTTGATTGGTGACATGAACACTGAAGCTTTCTTT; CDR3 protein: CASSLIGDMNTEAFF; J gene: TRBJ1-1; clone size: -; V gene: TRBV7-9; D gene: -
CDR3 DNA: TGTGCCAGCCGAAGTAGCGGGAGGTCCTACGAGCAGTACTTC; CDR3 protein: CASRSSGRSYEQYF; J gene: TRBJ2-7; clone size: -; V gene: TRBV2; D gene: TRBD2
CDR3 DNA: TGTGCCAGCAGCTTAGCGGGACAAGCCAAAAACATTCAGTACTTC; CDR3 protein: CASSLAGQAKNIQYF; J gene: TRBJ2-4; clone size: -; V gene: TRBV7-9; D gene: -
CDR3 DNA: TGTGCCTGGAGTGTCTCGGGGGGCTACGAGCAGTACTTC; CDR3 protein: CAWSVSGGYEQYF; J gene: TRBJ2-7; clone size: -; V gene: TRBV30; D gene: TRBD2
CDR3 DNA: TGTGCCAGCAGTGGACAGGGGGCGTGGGGCTACACCTTC; CDR3 protein: CASSGQGAWGYTF; J gene: TRBJ1-2; clone size: -; V gene: TRBV6-1; D gene: TRBD1
CDR3 DNA: TGTGCCAGCAGTTGGGGGGGCTGGAGCTCCTACAATGAGCAGTTCTTC; CDR3 protein: CASSWGGWSSYNEQFF; J gene: TRBJ2-1; clone size: -; V gene: TRBV27; D gene: -
CDR3 DNA: TGTGCCAGCAGCCCTGCGAGGCGGAGAAGCTATGACGAGCAGTACTTC; CDR3 protein: CASSPARRRSYDEQYF; J gene: TRBJ2-7; clone size: -; V gene: TRBV7-2; D gene: -
CDR3 DNA: TGTGCCAGCAGCCCTGGACAGGGTCACGAGCAGTACTTC; CDR3 protein: CASSPGQGHEQYF; J gene: TRBJ2-7; clone size: -; V gene: TRBV9; D gene: TRBD1
CDR3 DNA: TGTGCCAGCAGCTTAGCGGAATTAGCTGGCGCCGATACGCAGTATTTT; CDR3 protein: CASSLAELAGADTQYF; J gene: TRBJ2-3; clone size: -; V gene: TRBV7-2; D gene: -
CDR3 DNA: TGTGCCAGCAGCGTAGACGGAGACGAAGCTTTCTTT; CDR3 protein: CASSVDGDEAFF; J gene: TRBJ1-1; clone size: -; V gene: TRBV9; D gene: -
CDR3 DNA: TGTGCCAGCAGCTTAGGCAGGGATCACCACGAGCAGTACTTC; CDR3 protein: CASSLGRDHHEQYF; J gene: TRBJ2-7; clone size: -; V gene: TRBV7-9; D gene: -
CDR3 DNA: TGTGCCAGCAGCGTAGCGGGGACATCCACTGAAGCTTTCTTT; CDR3 protein: CASSVAGTSTEAFF; J gene: TRBJ1-1; clone size: -; V gene: TRBV9; D gene: -
CDR3 DNA: TGTGCCAGCAGTCCCGACTCGGTCACCTACGAGCAGTACTTC; CDR3 protein: CASSPDSVTYEQYF; J gene: TRBJ2-7; clone size: once; V gene: TRBV27; D gene: -
CDR3 DNA: TGTGCCAGCAGCTTAGGGTCGGCTAGCTACTCCTACAATGAGCAGTTCTTC; CDR3 protein: CASSLGSASYSYNEQFF; J gene: TRBJ2-1; clone size: -; V gene: TRBV7-2; D gene: -
CDR3 DNA: TGTGCCAGCAGTTTAGGGGGAGGCACAGATACGCAGTATTTT; CDR3 protein: CASSLGGGTDTQYF; J gene: TRBJ2-3; clone size: -; V gene: TRBV28; D gene: -
CDR3 DNA: TGTGCCAGCAGTCCTCGGGGCTTGGGTCTTAATGAGCAGTTCTTC; CDR3 protein: CASSPRGLGLNEQFF; J gene: TRBJ2-1; clone size: -; V gene: TRBV7-3; D gene: -
CDR3 DNA: TGCGCCAGCAGCCACCGGGACAGGGGATTTGGGAGGCTCCTTTTCGAGCAGTACTTC; CDR3 protein: CASSHRDRGFGRLLFEQYF; J gene: TRBJ2-7; clone size: -; V gene: TRBV5-1; D gene: TRBD1
CDR3 DNA: TGTGCCAGTAGTTCACAGGGGCCCACCTACGAGCAGTACTTC; CDR3 protein: CASSSQGPTYEQYF; J gene: TRBJ2-7; clone size: -; V gene: TRBV19; D gene: TRBD1
CDR3 DNA: TGTGCCAGCAGCTTGGGCAGGGACGGTCAGCCCCAGCATTTT; CDR3 protein: CASSLGRDGQPQHF; J gene: TRBJ1-5; clone size: -; V gene: TRBV7-9; D gene: -
CDR3 DNA: TGTGCCAGCAGCAACGGGGACAGGCTCCAAGAGACCCAGTACTTC; CDR3 protein: CASSNGDRLQETQYF; J gene: TRBJ2-5; clone size: -; V gene: TRBV21-1; D gene: -